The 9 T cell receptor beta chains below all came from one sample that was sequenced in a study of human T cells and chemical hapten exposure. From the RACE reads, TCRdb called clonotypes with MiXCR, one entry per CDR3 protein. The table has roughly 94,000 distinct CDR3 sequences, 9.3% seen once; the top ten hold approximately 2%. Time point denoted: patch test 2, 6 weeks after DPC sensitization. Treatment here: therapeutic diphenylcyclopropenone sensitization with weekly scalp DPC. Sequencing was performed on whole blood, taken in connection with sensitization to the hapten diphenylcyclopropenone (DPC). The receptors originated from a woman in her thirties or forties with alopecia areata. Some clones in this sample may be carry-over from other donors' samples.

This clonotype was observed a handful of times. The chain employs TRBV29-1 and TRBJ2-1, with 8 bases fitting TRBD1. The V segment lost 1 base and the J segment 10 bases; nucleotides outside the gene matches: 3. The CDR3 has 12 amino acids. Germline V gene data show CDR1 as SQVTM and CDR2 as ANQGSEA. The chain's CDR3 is CSVEGQGMEQFF. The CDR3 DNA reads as TGCAGCGTTGAAGGACAGGGGATGGAGCAGTTCTTC.

CDR3 nucleotide sequence: TGTGCCAGCAGTTTAAATACAGGGGGCTGGGACATTCAGTACTTC. Its protein is CASSLNTGGWDIQYF. This chain links TRBV12-3 or TRBV12-4 with TRBJ2-4; 9 nucleotides agree with TRBD1. V shed 2 bases, J shed 8 bases, and the junction held 7 bases outside the gene matches. CDR3 length: 15 amino acids.

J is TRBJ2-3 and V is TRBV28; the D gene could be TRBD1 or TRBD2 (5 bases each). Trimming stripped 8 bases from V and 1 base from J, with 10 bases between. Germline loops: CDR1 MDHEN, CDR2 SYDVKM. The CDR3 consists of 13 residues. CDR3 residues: CASRMGGTDTQYF. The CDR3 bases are TGTGCCAGCCGGATGGGGGGCACAGATACGCAGTATTTT.

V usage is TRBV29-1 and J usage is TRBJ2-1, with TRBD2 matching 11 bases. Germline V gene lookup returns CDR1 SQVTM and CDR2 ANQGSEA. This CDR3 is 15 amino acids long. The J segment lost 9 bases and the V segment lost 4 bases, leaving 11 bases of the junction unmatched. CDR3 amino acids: CSVVASGRIWGEQFF. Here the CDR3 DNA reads TGCAGCGTTGTGGCTAGCGGGAGGATCTGGGGTGAGCAGTTCTTC.

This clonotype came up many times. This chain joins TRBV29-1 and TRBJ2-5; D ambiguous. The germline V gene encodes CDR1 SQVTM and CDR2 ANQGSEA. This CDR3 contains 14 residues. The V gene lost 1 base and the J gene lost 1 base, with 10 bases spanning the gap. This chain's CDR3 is CSVEARSRQETQYF. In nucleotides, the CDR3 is TGCAGCGTTGAAGCCCGATCTCGCCAAGAGACCCAGTACTTC.

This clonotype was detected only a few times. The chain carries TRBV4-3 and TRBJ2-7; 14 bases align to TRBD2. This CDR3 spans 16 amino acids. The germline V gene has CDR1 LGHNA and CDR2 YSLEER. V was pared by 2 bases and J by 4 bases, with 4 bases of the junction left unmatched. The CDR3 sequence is CASSQRRLAGGYEQYF. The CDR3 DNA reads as TGCGCCAGCAGCCAAAGAAGACTAGCGGGAGGGTACGAGCAGTACTTC.

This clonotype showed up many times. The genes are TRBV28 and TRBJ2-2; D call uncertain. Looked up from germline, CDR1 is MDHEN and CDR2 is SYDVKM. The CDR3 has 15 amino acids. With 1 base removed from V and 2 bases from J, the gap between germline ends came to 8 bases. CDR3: CASSLLNYNTGELFF. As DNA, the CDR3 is TGTGCCAGCAGTTTATTGAACTACAACACCGGGGAGCTGTTTTTT.

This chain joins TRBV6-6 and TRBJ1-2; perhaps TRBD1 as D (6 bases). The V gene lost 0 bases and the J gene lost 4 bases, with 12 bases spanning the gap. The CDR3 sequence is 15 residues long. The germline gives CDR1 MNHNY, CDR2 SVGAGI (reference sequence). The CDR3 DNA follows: TGTGCCAGCAGTTACTCGAGGGACAACCCCTATGGCTACACCTTC. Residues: CASSYSRDNPYGYTF.

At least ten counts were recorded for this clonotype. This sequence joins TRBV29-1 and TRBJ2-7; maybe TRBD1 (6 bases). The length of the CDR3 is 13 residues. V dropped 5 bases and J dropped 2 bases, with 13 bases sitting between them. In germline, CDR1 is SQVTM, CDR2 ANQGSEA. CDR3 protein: CSVLQGRTYEQYF. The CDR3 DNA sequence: TGCAGCGTTCTTCAGGGGCGAACCTACGAGCAGTACTTC.